These T cell receptor beta chains were read from a single sample in a study of cytomegalovirus exposure and HLA in healthy donors. The method was immunoSEQ multiplex PCR; TCRdb's version includes in-frame clones alone and lacks a portion of them. The table records some 110,000 clones, roughly 68% of them present only once. The sample consisted of PBMCs. These receptors were obtained from a woman in her twenties or thirties in good health and CMV-seronegative. The CDR3 runs from the conserved cysteine through the conserved F or W. Each record gives: V gene, D gene, J gene, clone size, CDR3 DNA, CDR3 protein. A D gene is named only where the DNA matches it firmly. A row's size may be missing; if present it is once, few, many or a size class.

TRBV9	TRBD1	TRBJ1-2	NA	TGTGCCAGCAGCCCGACCGGGACAGAGATTTATTATGGCTACACCTTC	CASSPTGTEIYYGYTF
TRBV28	NA	TRBJ1-5	NA	TGTGCCAGCAGTTTCAGCGACAGGAGTAATCAGCCCCAGCATTTT	CASSFSDRSNQPQHF
TRBV7-8	TRBD2	TRBJ2-5	NA	TGTGCCAGCAGCTTAGCCGGGAGGGCAGAGACCCAGTACTTC	CASSLAGRAETQYF
TRBV23-1	TRBD2	TRBJ2-3	few	TGCGCCAGCAGTTATAGCGGGCCAGCCACCCCAGATACGCAGTATTTT	CASSYSGPATPDTQYF
TRBV9	NA	TRBJ1-5	NA	TGTGCCAGCAGCGTAGATCCAGGGGTAGATCAGCCCCAGCATTTT	CASSVDPGVDQPQHF
TRBV7-8	TRBD2	TRBJ2-1	NA	TGTGCCAGCAGCTTAGCCCTAGCGGGAGGGCACGATGAGCAGTTCTTC	CASSLALAGGHDEQFF
TRBV5-1	TRBD2	TRBJ2-5	NA	TGCGCCAGCGGCCTAGCGGGACAAGAGACCCAGTACTTC	CASGLAGQETQYF
TRBV5-1	TRBD2	TRBJ2-2	NA	TGCGCCAGCACCCTGGCTAGCGGGGCACACACCGGGGAGCTGTTTTTT	CASTLASGAHTGELFF
TRBV4-1	NA	TRBJ1-5	NA	TGCGCCAGCAGCCAAGCACAAGGCAGGGATCAGCCCCAGCATTTT	CASSQAQGRDQPQHF
TRBV7-9	NA	TRBJ2-3	NA	TGTGCCAGCAGCTTAGCGAGACTAGTTCCAGATACGCAGTATTTT	CASSLARLVPDTQYF
TRBV7-9	NA	TRBJ2-5	NA	TGTGCCAGCACCAGGGGCGAAGAGACCCAGTACTTC	CASTRGEETQYF
TRBV6-5	TRBD2	TRBJ2-7	few	TGTGCCAGCAGCCCAAGCGGGAGAACCTACGAGCAGTACTTC	CASSPSGRTYEQYF
TRBV6-1	TRBD2	TRBJ2-7	NA	TGTGCCAGCAGTGAATTTGTGGATAGCGGGAGGGCCGTTTTCGAGCAGTACTTC	CASSEFVDSGRAVFEQYF
TRBV6-1	NA	TRBJ1-5	NA	TGTGCCAGCAGTGGTACAGGGAGCAATCAGCCCCAGCATTTT	CASSGTGSNQPQHF
TRBV10-2	TRBD2	TRBJ2-7	few	TGCGCCAGCATGAGCGGGAGCACCTACGAGCAGTACTTC	CASMSGSTYEQYF
TRBV7-8	TRBD2	TRBJ2-1	NA	TGTGCCAGCAGCCGGGGACTAGCGGGAGAGGGAGAGCAGTTCTTC	CASSRGLAGEGEQFF
TRBV6-5	TRBD2	TRBJ2-1	few	TGTGCCAGCAGTATAGGACTAGGAGGGGATGAGCAGTTCTTC	CASSIGLGGDEQFF
TRBV4-1	NA	TRBJ2-7	once	TGCGCCAGCAGCCCGGGCGGGACGCCATGGATCTACGAGCAGTACTTC	CASSPGGTPWIYEQYF
TRBV2	NA	TRBJ2-6	NA	TGTGCCAGCAGTGAAGCATCGAGCTCTGGGGCCAACGTCCTGACTTTC	CASSEASSSGANVLTF
TRBV5-4	TRBD1	TRBJ2-3	once	TGTGCCAGCAGCTGGGACAGGGGCACAGATACGCAGTATTTT	CASSWDRGTDTQYF
TRBV4-3	NA	TRBJ1-2	NA	TGCGCCAGCAGCCAAGAACAGGGCCGCTATGGCTACACCTTC	CASSQEQGRYGYTF
TRBV5-1	TRBD2	TRBJ2-1	NA	TGCGCCAGCACCCCCTCGGTAAGCGGGAGAAATGAGCAGTTCTTC	CASTPSVSGRNEQFF
TRBV7-7	TRBD2	TRBJ2-1	NA	TGTGCTAGCAGCCCCGGACTAGCGGCCTACAATGAGCAGTTCTTC	CASSPGLAAYNEQFF
TRBV2	TRBD1	TRBJ1-2	NA	TGTGCCAGCAGTGTAGGTCCGGGACAGGACGTCTATGGCTACACCTTC	CASSVGPGQDVYGYTF